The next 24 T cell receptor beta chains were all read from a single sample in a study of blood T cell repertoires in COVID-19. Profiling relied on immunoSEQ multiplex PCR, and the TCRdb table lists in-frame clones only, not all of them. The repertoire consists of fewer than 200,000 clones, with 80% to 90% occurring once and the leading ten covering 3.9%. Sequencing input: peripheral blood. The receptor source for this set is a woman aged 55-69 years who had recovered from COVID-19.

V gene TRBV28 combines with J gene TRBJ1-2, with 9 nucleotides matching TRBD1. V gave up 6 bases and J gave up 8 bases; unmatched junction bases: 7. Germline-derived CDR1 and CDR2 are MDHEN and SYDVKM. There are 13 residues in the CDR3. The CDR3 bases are TGTGCCAGCAGAGTGGGGACAGGGAGCGGCTACACCTTC. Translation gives CASRVGTGSGYTF.

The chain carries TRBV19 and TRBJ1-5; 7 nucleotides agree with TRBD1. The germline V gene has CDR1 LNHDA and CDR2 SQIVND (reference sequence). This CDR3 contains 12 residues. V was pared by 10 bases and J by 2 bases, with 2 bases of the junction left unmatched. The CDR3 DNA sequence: TGTGCCACAGGGGGAGGCAATCAGCCCCAGCATTTT. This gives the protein CATGGGNQPQHF.

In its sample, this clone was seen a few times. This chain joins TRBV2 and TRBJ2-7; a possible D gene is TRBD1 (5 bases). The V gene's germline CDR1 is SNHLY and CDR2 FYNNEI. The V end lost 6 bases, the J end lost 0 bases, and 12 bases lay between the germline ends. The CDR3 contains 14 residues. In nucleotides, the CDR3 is TGTGCCAGCAGCTTGGACACGTACTCCTACGAGCAGTACTTC. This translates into CASSLDTYSYEQYF.

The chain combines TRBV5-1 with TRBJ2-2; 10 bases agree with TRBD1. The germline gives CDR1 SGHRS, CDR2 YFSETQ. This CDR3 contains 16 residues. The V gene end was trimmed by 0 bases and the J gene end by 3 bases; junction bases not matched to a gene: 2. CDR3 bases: TGCGCCAGCAGCTTGGCGGGACAGGGGTACACCGGGGAGCTGTTTTTT. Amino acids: CASSLAGQGYTGELFF. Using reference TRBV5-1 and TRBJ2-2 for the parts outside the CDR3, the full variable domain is KAGVTQTPRYLIKTRGQQVTLSCSPISGHRSVSWYQQTPGQGLQFLFEYFSETQRNKGNFPGRFSGRQFSNSRSEMNVSTLELGDSALYLCASSLAGQGYTGELFFGEGSRLTVL.

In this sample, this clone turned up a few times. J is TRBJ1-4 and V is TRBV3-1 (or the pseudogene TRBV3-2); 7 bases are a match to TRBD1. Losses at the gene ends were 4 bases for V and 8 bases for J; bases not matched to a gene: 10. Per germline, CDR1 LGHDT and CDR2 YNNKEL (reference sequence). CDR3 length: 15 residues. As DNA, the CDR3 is TGTGCCAGCAGCCTATTGCAGGGGGGTGGAGAAAAACTGTTTTTT. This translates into CASSLLQGGGEKLFF.

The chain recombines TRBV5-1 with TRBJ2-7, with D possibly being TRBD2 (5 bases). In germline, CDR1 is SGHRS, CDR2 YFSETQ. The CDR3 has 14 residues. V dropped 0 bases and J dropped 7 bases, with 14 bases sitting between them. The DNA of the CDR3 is TGCGCCAGCAGCTTGGATGGGGTCTCGGGGGAGCAGTACTTC. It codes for CASSLDGVSGEQYF. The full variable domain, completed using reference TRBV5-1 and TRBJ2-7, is KAGVTQTPRYLIKTRGQQVTLSCSPISGHRSVSWYQQTPGQGLQFLFEYFSETQRNKGNFPGRFSGRQFSNSRSEMNVSTLELGDSALYLCASSLDGVSGEQYFGPGTRLTVT.

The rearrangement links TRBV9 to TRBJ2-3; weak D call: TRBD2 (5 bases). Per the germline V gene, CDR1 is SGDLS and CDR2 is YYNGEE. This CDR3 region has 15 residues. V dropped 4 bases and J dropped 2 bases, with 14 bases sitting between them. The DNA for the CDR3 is TGTGCCAGCAGCCCTTACGGGGAGTACACAGATACGCAGTATTTT. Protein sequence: CASSPYGEYTDTQYF.

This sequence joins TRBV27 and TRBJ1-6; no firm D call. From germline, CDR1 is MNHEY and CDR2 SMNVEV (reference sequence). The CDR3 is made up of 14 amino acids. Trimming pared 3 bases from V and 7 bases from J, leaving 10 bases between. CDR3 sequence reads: CASSLWELNSPLHF. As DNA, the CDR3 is TGTGCCAGCAGTTTGTGGGAGCTAAATTCACCCCTCCACTTT.

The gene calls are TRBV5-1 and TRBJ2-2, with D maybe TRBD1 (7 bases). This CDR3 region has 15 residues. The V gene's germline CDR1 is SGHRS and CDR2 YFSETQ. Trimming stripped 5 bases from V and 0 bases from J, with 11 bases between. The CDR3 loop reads CASREGTANTGELFF. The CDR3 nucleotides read TGCGCCAGCAGGGAGGGGACAGCGAACACCGGGGAGCTGTTTTTT.

The CDR3 region has the DNA TGTGCCAGCAGGGAACCCGGGACACTGTGGGAGCAGTACTTC. Amino acid sequence: CASREPGTLWEQYF. The J gene is TRBJ2-7, the V gene TRBV2; tentative D call: TRBD1 (6 bases). V lost 6 bases, J lost 7 bases, and 19 bases lay in between. Germline assignment: CDR1 SNHLY and CDR2 FYNNEI. This CDR3 has 14 residues.

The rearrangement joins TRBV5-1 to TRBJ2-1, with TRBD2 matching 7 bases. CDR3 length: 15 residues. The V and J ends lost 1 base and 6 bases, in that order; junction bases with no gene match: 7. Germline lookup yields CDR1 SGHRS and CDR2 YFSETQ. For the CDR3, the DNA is TGCGCCAGCAGCTTGAACCCCGGGGGGACCAATGAGCAGTTCTTC. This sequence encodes CASSLNPGGTNEQFF.

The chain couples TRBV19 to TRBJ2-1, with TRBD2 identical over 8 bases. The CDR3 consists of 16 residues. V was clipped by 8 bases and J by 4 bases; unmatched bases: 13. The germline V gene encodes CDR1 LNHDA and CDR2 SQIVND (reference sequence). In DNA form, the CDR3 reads TGTGCCAGTCAAGAGGCCGGGGGGGCCTTATACAATGAGCAGTTCTTC. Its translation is CASQEAGGALYNEQFF.

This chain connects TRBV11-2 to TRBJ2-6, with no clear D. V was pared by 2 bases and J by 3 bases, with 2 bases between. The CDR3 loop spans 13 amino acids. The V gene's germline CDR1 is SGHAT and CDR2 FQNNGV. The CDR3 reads CASSLYGANVLTF. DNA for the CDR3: TGTGCCAGCAGCTTATATGGGGCCAACGTCCTGACTTTC.

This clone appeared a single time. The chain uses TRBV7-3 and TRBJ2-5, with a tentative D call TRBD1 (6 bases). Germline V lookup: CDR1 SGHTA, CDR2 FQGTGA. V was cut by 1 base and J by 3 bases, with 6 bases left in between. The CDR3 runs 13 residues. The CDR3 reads CASSLNREETQYF. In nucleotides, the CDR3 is TGTGCCAGCAGCTTAAACAGGGAAGAGACCCAGTACTTC.

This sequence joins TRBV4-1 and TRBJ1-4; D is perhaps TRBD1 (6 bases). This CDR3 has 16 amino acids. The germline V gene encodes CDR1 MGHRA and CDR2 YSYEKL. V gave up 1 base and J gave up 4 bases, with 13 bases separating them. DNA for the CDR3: TGCGCCAGCAGCCAAGGCAGGGGCCCCTTTAATGAAAAACTGTTTTTT. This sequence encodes CASSQGRGPFNEKLFF.

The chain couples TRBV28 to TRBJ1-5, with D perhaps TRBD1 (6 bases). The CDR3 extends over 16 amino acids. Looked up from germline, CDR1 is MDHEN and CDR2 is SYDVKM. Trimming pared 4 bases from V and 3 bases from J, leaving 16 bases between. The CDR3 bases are TGTGCCAGCAGTTCAGGGTCACAGGGTCCCAATCAGCCCCAGCATTTT. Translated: CASSSGSQGPNQPQHF.

Here the CDR3 DNA reads TGTGCCAGCAGTCCCCTTGGGGCCGGCACAGATACGCAGTATTTT. This encodes CASSPLGAGTDTQYF. The gene calls are TRBV6-5 and TRBJ2-3, with a tentative D call TRBD1 (5 bases). This CDR3 has 15 residues. Trimming shortened V by 5 bases and J by 1 base, and 13 bases separated the two germline ends. CDR1 MNHEY and CDR2 SVGAGI come from the germline V gene.

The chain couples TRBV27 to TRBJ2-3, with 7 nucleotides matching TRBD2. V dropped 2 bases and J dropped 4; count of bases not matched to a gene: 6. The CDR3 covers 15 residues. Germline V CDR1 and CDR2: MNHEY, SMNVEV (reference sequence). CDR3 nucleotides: TGTGCCAGCAGTTTACGAGGGAGGGAGGCAGATACGCAGTATTTT. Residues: CASSLRGREADTQYF.

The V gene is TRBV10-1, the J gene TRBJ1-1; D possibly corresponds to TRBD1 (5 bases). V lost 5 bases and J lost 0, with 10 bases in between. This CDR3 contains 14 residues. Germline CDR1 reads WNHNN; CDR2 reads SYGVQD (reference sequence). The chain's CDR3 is CASSRDFLNTEAFF. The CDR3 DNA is TGCGCCAGCAGTCGGGACTTTCTGAACACTGAAGCTTTCTTT.

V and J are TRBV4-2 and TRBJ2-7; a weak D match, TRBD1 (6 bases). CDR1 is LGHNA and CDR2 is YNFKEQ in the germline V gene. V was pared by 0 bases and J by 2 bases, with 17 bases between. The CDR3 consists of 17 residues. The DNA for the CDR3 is TGTGCCAGCAGCCAAGATCTTGGGGGCAGGGCAACCTACGAGCAGTACTTC. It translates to CASSQDLGGRATYEQYF.

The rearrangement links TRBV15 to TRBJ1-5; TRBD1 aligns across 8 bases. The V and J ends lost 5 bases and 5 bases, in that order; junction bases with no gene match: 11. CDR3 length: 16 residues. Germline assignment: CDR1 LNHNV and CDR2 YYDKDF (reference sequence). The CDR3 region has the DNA TGTGCCACCAGCCCCCCTCAGGGGGCGGTTCATCAGCCCCAGCATTTT. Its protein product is CATSPPQGAVHQPQHF.

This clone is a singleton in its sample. For the CDR3, the DNA is TGTGCCAGCAGCTTAGGACAAAACTATGGCTACACCTTC. Translated, it gives CASSLGQNYGYTF. V and J are TRBV11-1 and TRBJ1-2; D uncertain. Germline loops: CDR1 SGHAT, CDR2 FQDESV (reference sequence). This CDR3 has 13 amino acids. V was clipped by 1 base and J by 2 bases, with 5 bases between them.

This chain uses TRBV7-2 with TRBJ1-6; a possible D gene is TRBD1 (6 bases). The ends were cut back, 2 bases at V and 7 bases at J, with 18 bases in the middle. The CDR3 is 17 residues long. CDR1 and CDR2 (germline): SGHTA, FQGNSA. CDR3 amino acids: CASSLTQGLLGNSPLHF. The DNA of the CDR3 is TGTGCCAGCAGCTTAACGCAGGGGCTCCTAGGGAATTCACCCCTCCACTTT.

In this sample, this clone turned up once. The CDR3 spells CASSIFRTGLNQPQHF. The CDR3 DNA sequence: TGTGCCAGTAGTATATTTAGGACAGGGCTTAATCAGCCCCAGCATTTT. The chain uses TRBV19 and TRBJ1-5; the match to TRBD1 covers 8 bases. V was clipped by 2 bases and J by 4 bases; unmatched bases: 7. The CDR3 extends over 16 amino acids. The germline V gene encodes CDR1 LNHDA and CDR2 SQIVND (reference sequence). Full variable domain (outside the CDR3, taken from reference TRBV19 and TRBJ1-5): DGGITQSPKYLFRKEGQNVTLSCEQNLNHDAMYWYRQDPGQGLRLIYYSQIVNDFQKGDIAEGYSVSREKKESFPLTVTSAQKNPTAFYLCASSIFRTGLNQPQHFGDGTRLSIL.